This T cell receptor beta chain was found in a study of blood T cell repertoires in COVID-19. Libraries were prepared by immunoSEQ multiplex PCR; TCRdb keeps only in-frame clonotypes and omits some of them. The profile shows about 180,000 clones, approximately 85% of them singletons. Trimming shortened V by 4 bases and J by 5 bases, and 16 bases separated the two germline ends. This CDR3 comprises 14 residues. CDR1 is SGHRS, CDR2 YFSETQ, per germline. This sequence originates from a man aged 35 to 55 who had recovered from COVID-19. This chain uses TRBV5-1 with TRBJ2-7; D might be TRBD1 (6 bases). The sample was PBMCs or T cells enriched from blood (not recorded which). CDR3 loop: CASSPQQGRDEQYF. DNA of the CDR3: TGCGCCAGCAGCCCGCAACAGGGTAGGGACGAGCAGTACTTC.